The next 25 T cell receptor beta chains were all read from a single sample in a study of blood T cell repertoires in COVID-19. Sequencing was performed with immunoSEQ multiplex PCR; in TCRdb, only in-frame clones are kept and a portion is missing. The sample includes roughly 100,000 clones, about 87% of them seen just once. Sequencing was carried out using peripheral blood. The origin of the receptors is a man in his fifties or sixties with active or convalescent COVID-19.

The chain joins TRBV19 to TRBJ2-3; the match to TRBD2 covers 8 bases. Trimming cost V 7 bases and J 0 bases; bases outside gene matches: 6. Germline assignment: CDR1 LNHDA and CDR2 SQIVND (reference sequence). CDR3 length: 15 residues. CDR3: CASTTGLASTDTQYF. DNA of the CDR3: TGTGCCAGTACCACCGGACTAGCAAGCACAGATACGCAGTATTTT.

This clone showed up just a few times. The chain carries TRBV6-5 and TRBJ2-7; 9 nucleotides line up with TRBD1. Unmatched junction bases numbered 7, after V lost 6 bases and J lost 7 bases. Germline CDR1 and CDR2: MNHEY and SVGAGI. The CDR3 has 13 residues. CDR3 sequence: CASRDRGAGEQYF. The CDR3 bases are TGTGCCAGCAGGGACAGGGGTGCGGGTGAGCAGTACTTC.

The V gene is TRBV7-6, the J gene TRBJ2-7, with 10 nucleotides matching TRBD1. CDR1 is SGHVS, CDR2 FNYEAQ, per germline. The V gene end was trimmed by 4 bases and the J gene end by 7 bases; junction bases not matched to a gene: 10. The CDR3 is 15 amino acids. This chain's CDR3 is CASSSGTGVSLEQYF. The CDR3 DNA follows: TGTGCCAGCAGCTCCGGGACAGGGGTCAGTTTGGAGCAGTACTTC. The full variable domain, in which reference TRBV7-6 and TRBJ2-7 provide the parts outside the CDR3, is GAGVSQSPRYKVTKRGQDVALRCDPISGHVSLYWYRQALGQGPEFLTYFNYEAQQDKSGLPNDRFSAERPEGSISTLTIQRTEQRDSAMYRCASSSGTGVSLEQYFGPGTRLTVT.

This clone was counted between two and nine times. The J gene is TRBJ1-1, the V gene TRBV19; 7 bases agree with TRBD1. Germline V gives CDR1 LNHDA, CDR2 SQIVND (reference sequence). CDR3 length: 14 amino acids. The junction had 8 bases not matched to a gene; V was cut back by 4 bases and J by 6 bases. For the CDR3, the DNA is TGTGCCAGTAGTAAGACAGGGACTCGGGCTGAAGCTTTCTTT. Residues: CASSKTGTRAEAFF.

The chain links TRBV27 to TRBJ1-5; a possible D gene is TRBD1 (5 bases). Germline V CDR1 and CDR2: MNHEY, SMNVEV (reference sequence). The CDR3 has 15 residues. Between the trimmed V and J ends, which lost 6 bases and 4 bases, there was a span of 16 bases. The CDR3 spells CASSSDTEGNQPQHF. DNA for the CDR3: TGTGCCAGCAGCTCCGACACGGAGGGGAATCAGCCCCAGCATTTT.

The chain has TRBV6-2 or TRBV6-3 and TRBJ2-1, with 7 bases lining up with TRBD1. Germline loops: CDR1 MNHEY, CDR2 SVGEGT. V lost 5 bases to trimming and J lost 3 bases; unmatched junction nucleotides: 10. The CDR3 is 16 residues long. CDR3 amino acids: CASSTSTGTVYNEQFF. CDR3 DNA: TGTGCCAGCAGTACCTCGACAGGGACCGTCTACAATGAGCAGTTCTTC.

The chain carries TRBV28 and TRBJ1-5, with D possibly being TRBD1 (5 bases). Trimming took 2 bases from V and 1 from J, leaving 9 bases between them. The CDR3 runs 15 residues. Germline CDR1 reads MDHEN; CDR2 reads SYDVKM. The CDR3 here is CASSLRQGSNQPQHF. In DNA form, the CDR3 reads TGTGCCAGCAGTTTACGGCAGGGCAGCAATCAGCCCCAGCATTTT.

The V gene is TRBV3-1 (or the pseudogene TRBV3-2), the J gene TRBJ2-6; no definite D call. This CDR3 has 16 amino acids. The V gene lost 1 base and the J gene lost 3 bases, with 10 bases spanning the gap. CDR1 is LGHDT, CDR2 YNNKEL, per germline (reference sequence). The CDR3 region has the DNA TGTGCCAGCAGCCAAGGAATAGCTGATGGGGCCAACGTCCTGACTTTC. The encoded protein is CASSQGIADGANVLTF.

The V and J genes are TRBV7-9 and TRBJ1-4; D is uncertain. The CDR3 sequence is 16 residues long. Germline V gene data show CDR1 as SEHNR and CDR2 as FQNEAQ (reference sequence). V lost 5 bases, J lost 3 bases, and 16 bases lay in between. The CDR3 DNA is TGTGCCAGCAGCCAAGGAACGGGTTGGGCTAATGAAAAACTGTTTTTT. This codes for CASSQGTGWANEKLFF. The variable domain in full, completed from reference TRBV7-9 and TRBJ1-4, reads DTGVSQNPRHKITKRGQNVTFRCDPISEHNRLYWYRQTLGQGPEFLTYFQNEAQLEKSRLLSDRFSAERPKGSFSTLEIQRTEQGDSAMYLCASSQGTGWANEKLFFGSGTQLSVL.

The rearrangement joins TRBV11-2 to TRBJ2-3; no definite D call. V dropped 4 bases and J dropped 6 bases, with 8 bases sitting between them. The V gene's germline CDR1 is SGHAT and CDR2 FQNNGV. The CDR3 is 12 amino acids. The CDR3 region is CASSSRVDTQYF. In DNA form, the CDR3 reads TGTGCCAGCAGCTCCCGGGTGGATACGCAGTATTTT.

The chain couples TRBV28 to TRBJ1-5, with 9 bases fitting TRBD1. Germline-derived CDR1 and CDR2 are MDHEN and SYDVKM. The CDR3 covers 16 residues. The V and J ends lost 2 bases and 6 bases, in that order; junction bases with no gene match: 8. CDR3 sequence: CASSLGGTGTVQPQHF. The DNA of the CDR3 is TGTGCCAGCAGTTTAGGGGGGACAGGGACGGTTCAGCCCCAGCATTTT. The full variable domain, completed using reference TRBV28 and TRBJ1-5, is DVKVTQSSRYLVKRTGEKVFLECVQDMDHENMFWYRQDPGLGLRLIYFSYDVKMKEKGDIPEGYSVSREKKERFSLILESASTNQTSMYLCASSLGGTGTVQPQHFGDGTRLSIL.

This chain links TRBV28 with TRBJ2-3, with TRBD1 as a possible D gene (6 bases). Trimming cost V 9 bases and J 1 base, with 11 bases left between them. CDR1 and CDR2 (germline): MDHEN, SYDVKM. This CDR3 has 13 residues. In DNA form, the CDR3 reads TGTGCCAGTTTCAACAGGGGCACAGATACGCAGTATTTT. This gives the protein CASFNRGTDTQYF.

This clone was counted once. The CDR3 DNA reads as TGTGCCTGGAGTTGGGGGACACTGCTGACCGGGGAGCTGTTTTTT. Encoded protein: CAWSWGTLLTGELFF. The chain joins TRBV30 to TRBJ2-2; D may be TRBD1 (6 bases). V lost 2 bases and J 5 bases, leaving 15 bases between the germline ends. The germline CDR1 and CDR2 sequences are GTSNPN and SVGIG (reference sequence). The CDR3 has 15 residues.

CDR3 protein: CASGPNPDTQYF. DNA of the CDR3: TGTGCTAGTGGCCCTAATCCAGATACGCAGTATTTT. This chain links TRBV12-5 with TRBJ2-3, with D hard to call. This CDR3 is built from 12 residues. From germline, CDR1 is LGHNT and CDR2 FRNRAP. Trimming cost V 6 bases and J 4 bases, with 8 bases left between them.

This clone was counted a few times. This chain joins TRBV27 and TRBJ1-4; TRBD1 is a possible D gene (5 bases). This CDR3 is built from 16 residues. V lost 5 bases, J lost 8 bases, and 21 bases lay in between. CDR1 MNHEY and CDR2 SMNVEV come from the germline V gene (reference sequence). The CDR3 bases are TGTGCCAGCAGTCCCCGCCAAGCACAGGCGAACGAAAAACTGTTTTTT. It yields the protein CASSPRQAQANEKLFF.

The rearrangement uses TRBV5-1 and TRBJ1-1; TRBD1 agrees at 7 bases. V gave up 3 bases and J gave up 0 bases; unmatched junction bases: 2. The CDR3 runs to 14 residues. Germline loops: CDR1 SGHRS, CDR2 YFSETQ. The CDR3 region has the DNA TGCGCCAGCAGCTCGGGACAGTTGAACACTGAAGCTTTCTTT. Protein product: CASSSGQLNTEAFF.

This clone has a single count. The chain carries TRBV19 and TRBJ2-5, with 10 bases fitting TRBD1. V dropped 3 bases and J dropped 2; count of bases not matched to a gene: 3. CDR1 is LNHDA and CDR2 is SQIVND in the germline V gene (reference sequence). The CDR3 has 15 residues. CDR3 amino acids: CASSMGQGKQETQYF. DNA of the CDR3: TGTGCCAGTAGTATGGGACAGGGGAAGCAAGAGACCCAGTACTTC.

This chain links TRBV19 with TRBJ1-1, with D perhaps TRBD1 (6 bases). Germline V gene sequence: CDR1 LNHDA, CDR2 SQIVND (reference sequence). The CDR3 is 13 amino acids. Trimming removed 6 bases from V and 6 bases from J, with 14 bases in between. CDR3 sequence (DNA): TGTGCCAGTAGATATTCAGGGGTGGCTGAAGCTTTCTTT. It codes for CASRYSGVAEAFF.

This clone was found once. V usage is TRBV28 and J usage is TRBJ2-7, with 9 bases fitting TRBD1. V shed 4 bases, J shed 4 bases, and the junction held 8 bases outside the gene matches. The CDR3 has 15 residues. Germline V gene lookup returns CDR1 MDHEN and CDR2 SYDVKM. In DNA, the CDR3 is TGTGCCAGCAGTTCCGCGGACAGGGGCCTTTACGAGCAGTACTTC. Translating gives CASSSADRGLYEQYF.

The chain couples TRBV6-4 to TRBJ1-2; 9 bases agree with TRBD1. The CDR3 has 15 residues. V lost 6 bases to trimming and J lost 4 bases; unmatched junction nucleotides: 9. Germline CDR1 reads MRHNA; CDR2 reads SNTAGT. The CDR3 DNA reads as TGTGCCAGCAGCGAGGGACAGGGCTTCGGCTATGGCTACACCTTC. The encoded protein is CASSEGQGFGYGYTF.

The CDR3 bases are TGTGCCAGCGGGGACAGGGGAAAGGGCTACACCTTC. Its translation is CASGDRGKGYTF. The genes are TRBV6-5 and TRBJ1-2; 10 bases match TRBD1. V gave up 8 bases and J gave up 8 bases; unmatched junction bases: 5. Germline CDR1 and CDR2: MNHEY and SVGAGI. The CDR3 contains 12 residues.

The chain links TRBV19 to TRBJ2-1, with 10 bases identical to TRBD1. Germline V gene sequence: CDR1 LNHDA, CDR2 SQIVND (reference sequence). The V and J ends lost 5 bases and 7 bases, in that order; junction bases with no gene match: 8. The CDR3 has 15 residues. As DNA, the CDR3 is TGTGCCAGTAGTCCCCGGACAGGGGGGAAAAATGAGCAGTTCTTC. Its protein is CASSPRTGGKNEQFF. Based on the CDR3 plus reference TRBV19 and TRBJ2-1, the full variable domain is DGGITQSPKYLFRKEGQNVTLSCEQNLNHDAMYWYRQDPGQGLRLIYYSQIVNDFQKGDIAEGYSVSREKKESFPLTVTSAQKNPTAFYLCASSPRTGGKNEQFFGPGTRLTVL.

The chain couples TRBV18 to TRBJ2-7, with TRBD1 as a possible D gene (6 bases). V lost 4 bases and J 2 bases, leaving 18 bases between the germline ends. In germline, CDR1 is KGHSH, CDR2 LQKENI. CDR3 length: 16 residues. This chain's CDR3 is CASSQRVDRITYEQYF. As DNA, the CDR3 is TGTGCCAGCTCACAGCGAGTTGACAGGATTACCTACGAGCAGTACTTC.

This chain connects TRBV6-5 to TRBJ1-1; 9 bases match TRBD1. Germline V gives CDR1 MNHEY, CDR2 SVGAGI. J was trimmed by 6 bases and V by 1 base; bases with no gene match: 6. The CDR3 extends over 15 amino acids. CDR3 in DNA: TGTGCCAGCAGTTACTTCAGACAGGGGGTGTCTGAAGCTTTCTTT. Translation: CASSYFRQGVSEAFF.

This sequence joins TRBV19 and TRBJ1-2; 8 bases map to TRBD1. Germline V gene sequence: CDR1 LNHDA, CDR2 SQIVND (reference sequence). This CDR3 spans 16 amino acids. V gave up 4 bases and J gave up 3 bases; unmatched junction bases: 10. The CDR3: CASSTPPGQGDYGYTF. The CDR3 bases are TGTGCCAGTAGTACCCCACCCGGACAGGGAGACTATGGCTACACCTTC.